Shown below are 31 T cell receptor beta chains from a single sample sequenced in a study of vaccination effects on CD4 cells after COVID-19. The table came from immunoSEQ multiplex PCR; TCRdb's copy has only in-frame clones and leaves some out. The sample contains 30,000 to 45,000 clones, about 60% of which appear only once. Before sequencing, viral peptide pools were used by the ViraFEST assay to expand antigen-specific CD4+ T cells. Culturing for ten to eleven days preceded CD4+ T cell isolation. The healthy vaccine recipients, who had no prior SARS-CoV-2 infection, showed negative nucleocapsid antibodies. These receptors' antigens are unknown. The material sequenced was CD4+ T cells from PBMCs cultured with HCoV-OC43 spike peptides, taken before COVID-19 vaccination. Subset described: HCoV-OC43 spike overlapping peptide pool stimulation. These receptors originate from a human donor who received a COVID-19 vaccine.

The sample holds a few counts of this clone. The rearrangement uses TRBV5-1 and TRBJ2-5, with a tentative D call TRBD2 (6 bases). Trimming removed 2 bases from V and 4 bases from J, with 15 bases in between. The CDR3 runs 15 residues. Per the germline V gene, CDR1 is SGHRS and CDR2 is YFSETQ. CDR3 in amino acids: CASSFGQGGTETQYF. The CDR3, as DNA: TGCGCCAGCAGCTTCGGGCAGGGCGGGACAGAGACCCAGTACTTC.

The CDR3: CASSYGIGRANYEQYF. The CDR3, as DNA: TGCGCCAGCAGCTACGGTATCGGCAGGGCCAACTACGAGCAGTACTTC. The chain joins TRBV5-1 to TRBJ2-7, with TRBD1 as a possible D gene (5 bases). This CDR3 contains 16 residues. V gave up 3 bases and J gave up 3 bases, with 19 bases separating them. Germline lookup yields CDR1 SGHRS and CDR2 YFSETQ. The variable domain in full, completed from reference TRBV5-1 and TRBJ2-7, reads KAGVTQTPRYLIKTRGQQVTLSCSPISGHRSVSWYQQTPGQGLQFLFEYFSETQRNKGNFPGRFSGRQFSNSRSEMNVSTLELGDSALYLCASSYGIGRANYEQYFGPGTRLTVT.

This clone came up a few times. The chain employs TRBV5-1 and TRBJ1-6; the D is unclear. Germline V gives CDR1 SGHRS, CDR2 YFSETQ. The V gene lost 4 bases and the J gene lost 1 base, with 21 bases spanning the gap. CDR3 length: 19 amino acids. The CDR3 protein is CASSPSGPDQRSYNSPLHF. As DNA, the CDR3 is TGCGCCAGCAGCCCCAGTGGCCCTGACCAAAGGTCCTATAATTCACCCCTCCACTTT.

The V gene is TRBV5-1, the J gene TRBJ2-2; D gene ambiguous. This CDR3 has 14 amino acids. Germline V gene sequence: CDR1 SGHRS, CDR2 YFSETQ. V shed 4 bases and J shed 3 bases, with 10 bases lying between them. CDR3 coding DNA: TGCGCCAGCAGCCCCAACAGAGACACCGGGGAGCTGTTTTTT. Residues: CASSPNRDTGELFF.

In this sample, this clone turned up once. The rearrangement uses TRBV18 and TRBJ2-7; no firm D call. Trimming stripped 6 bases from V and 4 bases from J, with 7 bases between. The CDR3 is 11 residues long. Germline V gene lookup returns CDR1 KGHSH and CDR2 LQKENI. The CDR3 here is CASSSLYEQYF. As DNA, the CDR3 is TGTGCCAGCTCCAGTTTATACGAGCAGTACTTC. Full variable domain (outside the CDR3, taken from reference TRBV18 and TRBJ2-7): NAGVMQNPRHLVRRRGQEARLRCSPMKGHSHVYWYRQLPEEGLKFMVYLQKENIIDESGMPKERFSAEFPKEGPSILRIQQVVRGDSAAYFCASSSLYEQYFGPGTRLTVT.

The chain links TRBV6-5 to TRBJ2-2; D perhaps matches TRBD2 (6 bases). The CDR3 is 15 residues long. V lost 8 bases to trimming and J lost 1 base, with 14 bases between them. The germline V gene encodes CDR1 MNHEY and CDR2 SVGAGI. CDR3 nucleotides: TGTGCCAGCGGAGGGGCTTTCTGGAACACCGGGGAGCTGTTTTTT. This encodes CASGGAFWNTGELFF.

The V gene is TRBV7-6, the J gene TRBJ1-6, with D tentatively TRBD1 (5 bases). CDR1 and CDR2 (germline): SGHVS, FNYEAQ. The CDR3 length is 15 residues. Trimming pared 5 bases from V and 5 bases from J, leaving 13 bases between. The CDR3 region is CASSKTGQNNSPLHF. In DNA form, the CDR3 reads TGTGCCAGCAGCAAAACGGGGCAAAATAATTCACCCCTCCACTTT.

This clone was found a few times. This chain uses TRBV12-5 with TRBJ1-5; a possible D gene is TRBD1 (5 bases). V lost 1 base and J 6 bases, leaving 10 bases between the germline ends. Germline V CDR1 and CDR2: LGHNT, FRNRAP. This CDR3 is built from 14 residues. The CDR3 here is CASGLGDPIQPQHF. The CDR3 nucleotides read TGTGCTAGTGGTTTGGGGGACCCCATTCAGCCCCAGCATTTT.

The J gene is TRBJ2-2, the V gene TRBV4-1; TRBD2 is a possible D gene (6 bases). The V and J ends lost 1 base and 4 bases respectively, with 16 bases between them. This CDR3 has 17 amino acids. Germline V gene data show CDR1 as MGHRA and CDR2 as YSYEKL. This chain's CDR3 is CASSQAIVAVTTGELFF. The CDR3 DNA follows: TGCGCCAGCAGCCAAGCAATCGTAGCGGTTACCACCGGGGAGCTGTTTTTT.

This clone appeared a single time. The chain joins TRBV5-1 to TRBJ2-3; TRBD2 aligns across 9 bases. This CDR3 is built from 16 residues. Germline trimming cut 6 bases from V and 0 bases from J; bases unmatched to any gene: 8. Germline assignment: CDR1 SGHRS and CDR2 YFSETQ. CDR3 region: CASTSAGGWSTDTQYF. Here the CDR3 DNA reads TGCGCCAGCACCTCAGCGGGAGGTTGGAGCACAGATACGCAGTATTTT.

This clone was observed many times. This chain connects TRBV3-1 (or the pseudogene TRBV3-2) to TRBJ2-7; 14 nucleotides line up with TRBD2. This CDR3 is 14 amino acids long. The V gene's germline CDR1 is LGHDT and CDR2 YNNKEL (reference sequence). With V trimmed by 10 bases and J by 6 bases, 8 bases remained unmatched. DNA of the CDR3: TGTGCCACCGTAGGGACTAGCGGGAGTTCCGAGCAGTACTTC. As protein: CATVGTSGSSEQYF.

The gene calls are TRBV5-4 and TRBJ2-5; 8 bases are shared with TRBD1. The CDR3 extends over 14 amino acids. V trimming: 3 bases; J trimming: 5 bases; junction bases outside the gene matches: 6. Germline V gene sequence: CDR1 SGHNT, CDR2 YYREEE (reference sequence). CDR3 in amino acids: CASSSATGAETQYF. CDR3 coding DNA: TGTGCCAGCAGCTCGGCGACAGGGGCGGAGACCCAGTACTTC.

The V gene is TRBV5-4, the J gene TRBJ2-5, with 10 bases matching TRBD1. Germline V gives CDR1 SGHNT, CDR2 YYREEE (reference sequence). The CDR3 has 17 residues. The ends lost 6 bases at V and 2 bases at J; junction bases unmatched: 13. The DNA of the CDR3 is TGTGCCAGCACCTCGGACAGGGACAGGGGAACACAAGAGACCCAGTACTTC. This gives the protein CASTSDRDRGTQETQYF. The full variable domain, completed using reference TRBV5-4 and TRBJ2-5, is ETGVTQSPTHLIKTRGQQVTLRCSSQSGHNTVSWYQQALGQGPQFIFQYYREEENGRGNFPPRFSGLQFPNYSSELNVNALELDDSALYLCASTSDRDRGTQETQYFGPGTRLLVL.

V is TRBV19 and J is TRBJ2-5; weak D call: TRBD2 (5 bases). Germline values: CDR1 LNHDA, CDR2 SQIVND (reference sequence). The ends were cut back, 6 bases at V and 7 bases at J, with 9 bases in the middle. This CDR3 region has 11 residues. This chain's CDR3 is CASRVGRTQYF. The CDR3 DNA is TGTGCCAGTAGAGTTGGGAGGACCCAGTACTTC.

This CDR3 reads CATSDLGGPNEQFF. The DNA for the CDR3 is TGTGCCACCAGTGATTTAGGGGGGCCAAATGAGCAGTTCTTC. This chain connects TRBV24-1 to TRBJ2-1, with D possibly being TRBD1 or TRBD2 (6 bases each). CDR3 length: 14 residues. The germline V and J ends were trimmed by 1 base and 7 bases, with 10 bases remaining between them. Germline loops: CDR1 KGHDR, CDR2 SFDVKD.

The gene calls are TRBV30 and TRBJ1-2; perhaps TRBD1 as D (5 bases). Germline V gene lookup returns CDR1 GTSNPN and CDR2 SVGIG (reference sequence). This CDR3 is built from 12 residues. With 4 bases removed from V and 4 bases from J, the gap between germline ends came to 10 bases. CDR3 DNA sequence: TGTGCCTGGACACCTCAGGGCTATGGCTACACCTTC. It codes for CAWTPQGYGYTF. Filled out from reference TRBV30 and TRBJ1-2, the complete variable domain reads SQTIHQWPATLVQPVGSPLSLECTVEGTSNPNLYWYRQAAGRGLQLLFYSVGIGQISSEVPQNLSASRPQDRQFILSSKKLLLSDSGFYLCAWTPQGYGYTFGSGTRLTVV.

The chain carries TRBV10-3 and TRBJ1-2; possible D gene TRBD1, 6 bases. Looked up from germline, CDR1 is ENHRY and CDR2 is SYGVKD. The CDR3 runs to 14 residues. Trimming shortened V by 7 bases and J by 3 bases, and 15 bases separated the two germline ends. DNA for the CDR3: TGTGCCATCACTCAAACAGGGAAAGACTATGGCTACACCTTC. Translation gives CAITQTGKDYGYTF.

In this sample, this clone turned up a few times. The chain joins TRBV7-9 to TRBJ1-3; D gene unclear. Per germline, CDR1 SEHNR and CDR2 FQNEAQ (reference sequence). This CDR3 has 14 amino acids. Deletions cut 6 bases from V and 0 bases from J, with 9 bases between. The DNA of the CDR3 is TGTGCCAGCAGAGTGGAAAGCTCTGGAAACACCATATATTTT. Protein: CASRVESSGNTIYF.

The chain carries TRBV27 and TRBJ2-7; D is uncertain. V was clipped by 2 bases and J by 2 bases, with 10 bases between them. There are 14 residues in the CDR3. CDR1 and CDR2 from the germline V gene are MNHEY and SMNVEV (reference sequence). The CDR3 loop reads CASSLLGVAYEQYF. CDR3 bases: TGTGCCAGCAGTTTACTTGGGGTGGCCTACGAGCAGTACTTC.

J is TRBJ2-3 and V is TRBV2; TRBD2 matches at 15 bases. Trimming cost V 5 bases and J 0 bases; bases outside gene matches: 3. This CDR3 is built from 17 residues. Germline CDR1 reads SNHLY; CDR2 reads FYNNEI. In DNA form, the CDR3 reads TGTGCCAGCAGTTCGGGACTAGCGGGAGGTAGCACAGATACGCAGTATTTT. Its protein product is CASSSGLAGGSTDTQYF.

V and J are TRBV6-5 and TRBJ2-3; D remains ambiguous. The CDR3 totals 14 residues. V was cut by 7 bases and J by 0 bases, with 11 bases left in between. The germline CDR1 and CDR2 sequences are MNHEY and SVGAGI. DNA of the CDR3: TGTGCCAGCATCAAGGACCGTAGCACAGATACGCAGTATTTT. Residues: CASIKDRSTDTQYF.

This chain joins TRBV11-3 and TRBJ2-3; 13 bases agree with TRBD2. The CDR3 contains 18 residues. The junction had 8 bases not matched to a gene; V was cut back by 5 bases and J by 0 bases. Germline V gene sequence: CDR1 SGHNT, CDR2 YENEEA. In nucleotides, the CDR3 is TGTGCCAGCAGCGCCGGACTAGCGGGGGCCCTAAGCACAGATACGCAGTATTTT. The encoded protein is CASSAGLAGALSTDTQYF. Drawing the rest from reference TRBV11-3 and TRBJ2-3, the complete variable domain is EAGVVQSPRYKIIEKKQPVAFWCNPISGHNTLYWYLQNLGQGPELLIRYENEEAVDDSQLPKDRFSAERLKGVDSTLKIQPAELGDSAVYLCASSAGLAGALSTDTQYFGPGTRLTVL.

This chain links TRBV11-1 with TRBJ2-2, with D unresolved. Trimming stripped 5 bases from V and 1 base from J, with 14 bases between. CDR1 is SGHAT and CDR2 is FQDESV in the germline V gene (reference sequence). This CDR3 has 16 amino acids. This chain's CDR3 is CASSPSGRVNTGELFF. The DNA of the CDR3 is TGTGCCAGCAGCCCGTCCGGTCGCGTGAACACCGGGGAGCTGTTTTTT. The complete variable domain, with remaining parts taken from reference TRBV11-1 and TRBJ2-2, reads EAEVAQSPRYKITEKSQAVAFWCDPISGHATLYWYRQILGQGPELLVQFQDESVVDDSQLPKDRFSAERLKGVDSTLKIQPAELGDSAMYLCASSPSGRVNTGELFFGEGSRLTVL.

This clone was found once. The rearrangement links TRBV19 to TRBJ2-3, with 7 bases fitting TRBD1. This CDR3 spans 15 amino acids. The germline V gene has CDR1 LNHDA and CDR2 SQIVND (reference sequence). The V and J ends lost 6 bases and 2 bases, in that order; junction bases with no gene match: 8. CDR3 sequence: CASSSIQGNTDTQYF. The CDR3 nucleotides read TGTGCCAGTAGCTCAATACAGGGGAACACAGATACGCAGTATTTT.

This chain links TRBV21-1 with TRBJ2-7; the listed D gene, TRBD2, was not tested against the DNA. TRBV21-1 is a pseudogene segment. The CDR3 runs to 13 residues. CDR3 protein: CASSTGTIHEQYF. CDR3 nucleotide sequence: TGTGCCAGTTCAACAGGGACTATCCACGAGCAGTACTTC.

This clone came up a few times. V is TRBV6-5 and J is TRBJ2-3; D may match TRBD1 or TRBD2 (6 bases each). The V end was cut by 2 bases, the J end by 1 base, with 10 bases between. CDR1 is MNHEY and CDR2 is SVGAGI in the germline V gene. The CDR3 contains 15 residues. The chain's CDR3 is CASSYRGRGTDTQYF. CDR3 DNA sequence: TGTGCCAGCAGTTACCGGGGGCGAGGCACAGATACGCAGTATTTT.

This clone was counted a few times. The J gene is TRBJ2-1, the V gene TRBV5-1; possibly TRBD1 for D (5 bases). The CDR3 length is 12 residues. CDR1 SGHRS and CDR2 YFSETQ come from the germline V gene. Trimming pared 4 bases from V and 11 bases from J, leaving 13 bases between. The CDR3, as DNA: TGCGCCAGCAGCCACTATGACAGAAAGCAGTTCTTC. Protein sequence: CASSHYDRKQFF.

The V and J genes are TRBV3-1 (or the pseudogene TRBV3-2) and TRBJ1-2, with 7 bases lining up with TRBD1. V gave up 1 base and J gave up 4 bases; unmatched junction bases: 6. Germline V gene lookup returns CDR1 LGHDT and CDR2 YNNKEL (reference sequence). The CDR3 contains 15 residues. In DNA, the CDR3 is TGTGCCAGCAGCCAAGTGACAGGGCTGGGCTATGGCTACACCTTC. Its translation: CASSQVTGLGYGYTF.

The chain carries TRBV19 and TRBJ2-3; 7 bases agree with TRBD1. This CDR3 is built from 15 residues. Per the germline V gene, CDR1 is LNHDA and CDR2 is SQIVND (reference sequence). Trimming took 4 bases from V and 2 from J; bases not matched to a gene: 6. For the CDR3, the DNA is TGTGCCAGTAGTACCGGAGGACAGGTCACAGATACGCAGTATTTT. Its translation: CASSTGGQVTDTQYF.

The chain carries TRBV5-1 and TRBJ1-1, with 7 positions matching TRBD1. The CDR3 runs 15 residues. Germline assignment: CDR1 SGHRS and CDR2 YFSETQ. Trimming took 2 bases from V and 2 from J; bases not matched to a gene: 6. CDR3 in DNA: TGCGCCAGCAGCTTTGAGTCAGGGGGTAACACTGAAGCTTTCTTT. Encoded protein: CASSFESGGNTEAFF. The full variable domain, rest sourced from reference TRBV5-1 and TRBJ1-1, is KAGVTQTPRYLIKTRGQQVTLSCSPISGHRSVSWYQQTPGQGLQFLFEYFSETQRNKGNFPGRFSGRQFSNSRSEMNVSTLELGDSALYLCASSFESGGNTEAFFGQGTRLTVV.

The DNA for the CDR3 is TGCAGTGTTAAAGCACAAGAGACCCAGTACTTC. This encodes CSVKAQETQYF. The chain uses TRBV20-1 and TRBJ2-5; D gene ambiguous. CDR3 length: 11 residues. Germline loops: CDR1 DFQATT, CDR2 SNEGSKA (reference sequence). The V end was cut by 7 bases, the J end by 2 bases, with 8 bases between.